A selection of T cell receptor beta chains follows, all from one sample in a study of technical replicates of blood from a handful of donors. The assay was immunoSEQ multiplex PCR, and TCRdb's table has in-frame clones only and misses some. The table has tens of thousands of clones, about 90% seen once. Input material: T cells isolated from PBMCs. All receptors come from a human donor in good health. Each CDR3 is given with its conserved first and last residue. A D gene is named only where the DNA matches it firmly. The size field is filled for only some rows; it gives once, few, many or a size class.

J: TRBJ2-3
D: TRBD1
size: .
length: 15
V: TRBV6-1
DNA: TGTGCCAGCAGGAGACAGGGGGCAGGCACAGATACGCAGTATTTT
CDR3: CASRRQGAGTDTQYF

J: TRBJ2-7
D: .
size: .
length: 13
V: TRBV6-5
DNA: TGTGCCAGCAGAACCGGGACTCTCTACGAGCAGTACTTC
CDR3: CASRTGTLYEQYF

J: TRBJ1-5
D: .
size: .
length: 13
V: TRBV29-1
DNA: TGCAGCGTTGGTGACGGACTTTCCCAGCCCCAGCATTTT
CDR3: CSVGDGLSQPQHF

J: TRBJ2-7
D: TRBD2
size: .
length: 15
V: TRBV9
DNA: TGTGCCAGCAGCCCTTTAGCGGGGAGCCCCTACGAGCAGTACTTC
CDR3: CASSPLAGSPYEQYF

J: TRBJ1-4
D: .
size: .
length: 15
V: TRBV27
DNA: TGTGCCAGCAGTTACCTAGGGGGGGCGTTTGAAAAACTGTTTTTT
CDR3: CASSYLGGAFEKLFF

J: TRBJ2-3
D: TRBD2
size: .
length: 18
V: TRBV5-1
DNA: TGCGCCAGCAGCTTGGGGGGACTAGCGGGAGGTTCTACAGATACGCAGTATTTT
CDR3: CASSLGGLAGGSTDTQYF

J: TRBJ2-5
D: TRBD2
size: .
length: 15
V: TRBV10-3
DNA: TGTGCCATCAGTGGGACTAGCGGGAGGTCGGAGACCCAGTACTTC
CDR3: CAISGTSGRSETQYF

J: TRBJ2-3
D: TRBD2
size: .
length: 16
V: TRBV5-4
DNA: TGTGCCAGCAGCTTACCAGCGGGGGACTTCACAGATACGCAGTATTTT
CDR3: CASSLPAGDFTDTQYF

J: TRBJ1-1
D: TRBD1
size: .
length: 14
V: TRBV7-8
DNA: TGTGCCAGCAACGAAGTGACAGGGGGGGCCGAAGCTTTCTTT
CDR3: CASNEVTGGAEAFF

J: TRBJ2-5
D: TRBD2
size: .
length: 17
V: TRBV11-2
DNA: TGTGCCAGCAGCCCCAACTCCGGGACTAGCGGGATAGAGACCCAGTACTTC
CDR3: CASSPNSGTSGIETQYF

J: TRBJ2-1
D: .
size: .
length: 14
V: TRBV10-1
DNA: TGCGCCAGCAGTCCGTCAGTCTCCTACAATGAGCAGTTCTTC
CDR3: CASSPSVSYNEQFF

J: TRBJ1-2
D: TRBD1
size: .
length: 15
V: TRBV5-1
DNA: TGCGCCAGCAGCTTGGAAGTGACAGGGAGCTATGGCTACACCTTC
CDR3: CASSLEVTGSYGYTF

J: TRBJ2-2
D: .
size: .
length: 17
V: TRBV7-7
DNA: TGTGCCAGCACGGTACGGACAGAATTTCCCCCCGGCGGGGAGCTGTTTTTT
CDR3: CASTVRTEFPPGGELFF

J: TRBJ2-3
D: .
size: once
length: 16
V: TRBV9
DNA: TGTGCCAGCAGCGTGTTCGCGGCTACTAGCACAGATACGCAGTATTTT
CDR3: CASSVFAATSTDTQYF

J: TRBJ2-4
D: TRBD2
size: once
length: 18
V: TRBV4-1
DNA: TGCGCCAGCAGCCCCGGGGCACTAGCGGGAGACCAGGGAACCATTCAGTACTTC
CDR3: CASSPGALAGDQGTIQYF

J: TRBJ2-1
D: .
size: .
length: 13
V: TRBV2
DNA: TGTGCCAGCAGTGACGCAGGGCGCAATGAGCAGTTCTTC
CDR3: CASSDAGRNEQFF

J: TRBJ1-1
D: .
size: .
length: 16
V: TRBV5-1
DNA: TGCGCCAGCAGCCTGGGACGGCGAGGAGCGAACACTGAAGCTTTCTTT
CDR3: CASSLGRRGANTEAFF

J: TRBJ2-1
D: TRBD1
size: .
length: 13
V: TRBV29-1
DNA: TGCAGTTTAAGGGACAGTCCTTACAATGAGCAGTTCTTC
CDR3: CSLRDSPYNEQFF

J: TRBJ2-2
D: .
size: .
length: 13
V: TRBV27
DNA: TGTGCCAGCAGTTCCCCGTTCTCCGGGGAGCTGTTTTTT
CDR3: CASSSPFSGELFF

J: TRBJ2-2
D: TRBD1
size: .
length: 15
V: TRBV5-1
DNA: TGCGCCAGCAGCCTACAGGGGGCGGAGACCGGGGAGCTGTTTTTT
CDR3: CASSLQGAETGELFF

J: TRBJ1-1
D: .
size: .
length: 13
V: TRBV30
DNA: TGTGCCTGGAGTGTATTGGTGAGCCGCGAAGCTTTCTTT
CDR3: CAWSVLVSREAFF

J: TRBJ2-5
D: TRBD2
size: .
length: 19
V: TRBV4-1
DNA: TGCGCCAGCAGCCGACTCGGGACTAGCGGGGGCTCCCTCCAAGAGACCCAGTACTTC
CDR3: CASSRLGTSGGSLQETQYF

J: TRBJ1-2
D: .
size: .
length: 15
V: TRBV10-2
DNA: TGCGCCATACAGACGGACAGAATTGCGGATTATGGCTACACCTTC
CDR3: CAIQTDRIADYGYTF

J: TRBJ2-7
D: TRBD1
size: .
length: 15
V: TRBV9
DNA: TGTGCCAGCAGCGGAAAACAGGGGGCTTTCTACGAGCAGTACTTC
CDR3: CASSGKQGAFYEQYF

J: TRBJ2-1
D: TRBD2
size: .
length: 16
V: TRBV7-2
DNA: TGTGCCAGCAGCTCCGTAGCGGGAACTAATTACAATGAGCAGTTCTTC
CDR3: CASSSVAGTNYNEQFF

J: TRBJ2-7
D: .
size: few
length: 12
V: TRBV28
DNA: TGTGCCAGCAGTCGGGTCGGTTACGAGCAGTACTTC
CDR3: CASSRVGYEQYF

J: TRBJ2-7
D: .
size: .
length: 12
V: TRBV6-6
DNA: TGTGCCAGCAGTAACCGGGCCTACGAGCAGTACTTC
CDR3: CASSNRAYEQYF

J: TRBJ1-4
D: TRBD1
size: .
length: 17
V: TRBV4-1
DNA: TGCGCCAGCAGCCAAAACCTAGGGACAGGGGGTCTGGAAAAACTGTTTTTT
CDR3: CASSQNLGTGGLEKLFF

J: TRBJ1-5
D: .
size: .
length: 15
V: TRBV28
DNA: TGTGCCAGCAGTCCGGGGGGCCGCCTTAATCAGCCCCAGCATTTT
CDR3: CASSPGGRLNQPQHF

J: TRBJ2-7
D: TRBD2
size: few
length: 14
V: TRBV7-9
DNA: TGTGCCAGCACCTCGGGACTAGCGGCTTACGAGCAGTACTTC
CDR3: CASTSGLAAYEQYF

J: TRBJ2-1
D: .
size: .
length: 18
V: TRBV7-2
DNA: TGTGCCAGCAGCTCATCCTCATATTCCCCTGGGCTTAACAATGAGCAGTTCTTC
CDR3: CASSSSSYSPGLNNEQFF

J: TRBJ2-1
D: TRBD2
size: few
length: 17
V: TRBV28
DNA: TGTGCCAGCAGTGACTTAGCGGGAGTTTCCTCCTACAATGAGCAGTTCTTC
CDR3: CASSDLAGVSSYNEQFF

J: TRBJ2-1
D: TRBD2
size: .
length: 14
V: TRBV2
DNA: TGTGCCAGCAGGCCGGGACTAACTTTAAGTAAGCAGTTCTTC
CDR3: CASRPGLTLSKQFF

J: TRBJ2-7
D: TRBD2
size: .
length: 14
V: TRBV13
DNA: TGTGCCAGCAGCTCCCGGGGGGGGGAGTACGAGCAGTACTTC
CDR3: CASSSRGGEYEQYF

J: TRBJ2-1
D: TRBD2
size: .
length: 16
V: TRBV27
DNA: TGTGCCAGCAGTTTCATACGGCGGGGGGGGTCGGATGAGCAGTTCTTC
CDR3: CASSFIRRGGSDEQFF

J: TRBJ2-3
D: .
size: .
length: 16
V: TRBV5-6
DNA: TGTGCCAGCAGCTCCGCGACTAGACCAGATAGATATACGCAGTATTTT
CDR3: CASSSATRPDRYTQYF

J: TRBJ1-2
D: .
size: .
length: 12
V: TRBV29-1
DNA: TGCAGCGTCTCTGGCGGGCTGGATGGCTACACCTTC
CDR3: CSVSGGLDGYTF

J: TRBJ1-1
D: .
size: .
length: 13
V: TRBV7-3
DNA: TGTGCCAGCAGCCCCCAGGGCCCAACTGAAGCTTTCTTT
CDR3: CASSPQGPTEAFF

J: TRBJ2-1
D: TRBD2
size: .
length: 15
V: TRBV28
DNA: TGTGCCAGCACCAGAGGGCCGGCGGGAGGCGATGAGCAGTTCTTC
CDR3: CASTRGPAGGDEQFF

J: TRBJ1-1
D: .
size: .
length: 15
V: TRBV4-2
DNA: TGTGCCAGCAGCCACCCCCATGGGGGGGGTGCTGAAGCTTTCTTT
CDR3: CASSHPHGGGAEAFF

J: TRBJ1-1
D: .
size: .
length: 17
V: TRBV5-8
DNA: TGTGCCATCCCGAGGGACTCAAGGGTGGGGGGAGACACTGAAGCTTTCTTT
CDR3: CAIPRDSRVGGDTEAFF

J: TRBJ2-3
D: TRBD2
size: .
length: 17
V: TRBV7-8
DNA: TGTGCCAGCAGCTTAGGGGTAGCGGGGGAATTCACAGATACGCAGTATTTT
CDR3: CASSLGVAGEFTDTQYF

J: TRBJ2-3
D: .
size: .
length: 13
V: TRBV7-3
DNA: TGTGCCAGCAGCTTACAGGGAATGGATACGCAGTATTTT
CDR3: CASSLQGMDTQYF

J: TRBJ2-1
D: .
size: .
length: 14
V: TRBV5-1
DNA: TGCGCCAGCAGCGCCGGCGGGGGCTTCAATGAGCAGTTCTTC
CDR3: CASSAGGGFNEQFF

J: TRBJ1-1
D: TRBD1
size: .
length: 16
V: TRBV28
DNA: TGTGCCAGCAGTCAACTTGGGACAGGACGAGACACTGAAGCTTTCTTT
CDR3: CASSQLGTGRDTEAFF

J: TRBJ2-7
D: .
size: .
length: 14
V: TRBV18
DNA: TGTGCCAGCTCACCTAAGACAGGAACCTACGAGCAGTACTTC
CDR3: CASSPKTGTYEQYF

J: TRBJ2-7
D: TRBD2
size: .
length: 17
V: TRBV4-1
DNA: TGCGCCAGCAGCCAAGAGGGACTAGCGGGAATTGCCTACGAGCAGTACTTC
CDR3: CASSQEGLAGIAYEQYF

J: TRBJ1-4
D: .
size: .
length: 10
V: TRBV28
DNA: TGTGCCAGCAGTGGTCGGAAACTGTTTTTT
CDR3: CASSGRKLFF

J: TRBJ1-3
D: .
size: .
length: 17
V: TRBV7-2
DNA: TGTGCCAGCAGCCCCCTAGGTCCCCTGTACGGCGGAAACACCATATATTTT
CDR3: CASSPLGPLYGGNTIYF

J: TRBJ1-2
D: .
size: .
length: 13
V: TRBV5-4
DNA: TGTGCCAGCAGTTATTCGGGGGAAGAGGGCTACACCTTC
CDR3: CASSYSGEEGYTF

J: TRBJ1-5
D: .
size: .
length: 15
V: TRBV7-8
DNA: TGTGCCAGCAGCTTAGATGGTCAGGGGCATCAGCCCCAGCATTTT
CDR3: CASSLDGQGHQPQHF

J: TRBJ2-2
D: .
size: .
length: 14
V: TRBV6-5
DNA: TGTGCCAGCAGCTATAGCGGGAACACCGGGGAGCTGTTTTTT
CDR3: CASSYSGNTGELFF

J: TRBJ1-5
D: TRBD1
size: few
length: 16
V: TRBV30
DNA: TGTGCCTGGAGTGTACGACCCGACAGGGTGAATCAGCCCCAGCATTTT
CDR3: CAWSVRPDRVNQPQHF

J: TRBJ1-1
D: .
size: .
length: 14
V: TRBV9
DNA: TGTGCCAGCAGCGTAGGAGGCATGAACACTGAAGCTTTCTTT
CDR3: CASSVGGMNTEAFF

J: TRBJ2-3
D: .
size: .
length: 14
V: TRBV6-4
DNA: TGTGCCAGCAGTGACCGAGTAAGCACAGATACGCAGTATTTT
CDR3: CASSDRVSTDTQYF